This is a list of T cell receptor beta chains from one sample in a study of blood T cell repertoires in COVID-19. The protocol was immunoSEQ multiplex PCR, while the TCRdb copy is restricted to in-frame clones and leaves out a portion. The sample lists fewer than 100,000 clones; roughly 84% were seen once. Sequenced input: peripheral blood. The receptors were gathered from a woman aged 45-65 years with acute or convalescent COVID-19. CDR3s include the opening cysteine and the closing phenylalanine or tryptophan. The order of the fields is V gene, D gene, clone size, J gene, CDR3 protein, CDR3 DNA. The D gene is left open where the match is weak. The size of a clone is reported for some rows only, either as once, few or many, or as a class for expanded clones.

TRBV7-8,NA,NA,TRBJ2-3,CASSPGADTQYF,TGTGCCAGCAGCCCCGGGGCAGATACGCAGTATTTT
TRBV27,NA,NA,TRBJ1-2,CASSTLGTYGYTF,TGTGCCAGCAGTACCCTTGGGACTTATGGCTACACCTTC
TRBV7-2,TRBD1,NA,TRBJ1-1,CASSLAGGHTEAFF,TGTGCCAGCAGCTTAGCAGGGGGCCACACTGAAGCTTTCTTT
TRBV10-2,NA,few,TRBJ1-5,CASSEAAGGPQHF,TGCGCCAGCAGTGAGGCCGCCGGGGGGCCCCAGCATTTT
TRBV5-1,NA,NA,TRBJ1-4,CASSPNGGLYSTRFF,TGCGCCAGCAGCCCCAACGGGGGGCTATACTCGACAAGGTTTTTT
TRBV19,TRBD2,NA,TRBJ2-5,CASAPSGGAETQYF,TGTGCCAGTGCGCCGAGCGGGGGGGCAGAGACCCAGTACTTC
TRBV7-2,TRBD1,NA,TRBJ1-2,CASSLYEGANGYTF,TGTGCCAGCAGCTTATACGAGGGGGCGAATGGCTACACCTTC
TRBV3-1/TRBV3-2,NA,NA,TRBJ1-2,CASSHTPDNGYTF,TGTGCCAGCAGCCACACCCCCGACAATGGCTACACCTTC
TRBV18,NA,few,TRBJ1-1,CASSRDTGFEAFF,TGTGCCAGCTCACGAGACACAGGGTTTGAAGCTTTCTTT
TRBV3-1/TRBV3-2,TRBD1,NA,TRBJ2-7,CASSQPDRVGEQYF,TGTGCCAGCAGCCAACCGGACAGGGTCGGCGAGCAGTACTTC
TRBV7-2,NA,NA,TRBJ1-5,CASSLVSYYSNQPQHF,TGTGCCAGCAGCTTAGTATCTTATTATAGCAATCAGCCCCAGCATTTT
TRBV5-1,NA,NA,TRBJ2-1,CASSAFTGNEQFF,TGCGCCAGCAGCGCCTTTACAGGGAATGAGCAGTTCTTC
TRBV6-5,NA,NA,TRBJ1-1,CASSWSWGDTEAFF,TGTGCCAGCAGTTGGAGTTGGGGGGACACTGAAGCTTTCTTT
TRBV7-2,NA,NA,TRBJ2-2,CASSAPDTGELFF,TGTGCCAGCAGCGCCCCGGACACCGGGGAGCTGTTTTTT
TRBV4-1,TRBD1,once,TRBJ2-7,CASSPRDRGGEQYF,TGCGCCAGCAGCCCCCGGGACAGGGGCGGCGAGCAGTACTTC
TRBV27,NA,NA,TRBJ2-5,CASSLSGPRETQYF,TGTGCCAGCAGTTTATCGGGGCCGAGGGAGACCCAGTACTTC
TRBV11-2,TRBD2,NA,TRBJ2-1,CASSLGLAGDLSVYNEQFF,TGTGCCAGCAGCTTAGGGCTAGCGGGAGATTTGTCTGTTTACAATGAGCAGTTCTTC
TRBV7-2,TRBD2,NA,TRBJ2-5,CASSLGTSGSFIKETQYF,TGTGCCAGCAGCTTAGGGACTAGCGGTTCATTTATTAAAGAGACCCAGTACTTC
TRBV2,NA,NA,TRBJ2-7,CASRGGSSYEQYF,TGTGCCAGCAGGGGAGGAAGCTCCTACGAGCAGTACTTC
TRBV28,NA,NA,TRBJ1-5,CASSLPSWRGQPQHF,TGTGCCAGCAGTTTGCCTTCTTGGAGAGGACAGCCCCAGCATTTT
TRBV3-1/TRBV3-2,NA,NA,TRBJ2-1,CASSQISGNNEQFF,TGTGCCAGCAGCCAAATTAGCGGCAACAATGAGCAGTTCTTC
TRBV6-5,TRBD1,NA,TRBJ1-2,CASSRGQGGYGYTF,TGTGCCAGCAGTCGCGGACAGGGCGGCTATGGCTACACCTTC
TRBV5-1,NA,NA,TRBJ2-7,CASSLVSNNEQYF,TGCGCCAGCAGCTTGGTCAGTAACAACGAGCAGTACTTC
TRBV19,TRBD1,NA,TRBJ1-1,CASSMPWTGEAEAFF,TGTGCCAGTAGTATGCCTTGGACAGGGGAGGCTGAAGCTTTCTTT
TRBV7-8,NA,NA,TRBJ2-7,CASSPAGLGYEQYF,TGTGCCAGCAGCCCCGCGGGACTCGGGTACGAGCAGTACTTC
TRBV15,TRBD1,NA,TRBJ1-2,CATSRAPRGDRGLSGYTF,TGTGCCACCAGCAGAGCACCTAGGGGGGACAGGGGGTTAAGTGGCTACACCTTC
TRBV24-1,TRBD1,NA,TRBJ1-4,CATSDPGGKSEKLFF,TGTGCCACCAGTGATCCAGGGGGCAAAAGTGAAAAACTGTTTTTT
TRBV6-5,TRBD1,medium-sized,TRBJ2-7,CASSPGQYVYEQYF,TGTGCCAGCAGTCCGGGACAGTATGTCTACGAGCAGTACTTC
TRBV19,TRBD2,NA,TRBJ2-2,CASSKLAGGGELFF,TGTGCCAGTAGTAAGCTAGCGGGAGGTGGGGAGCTGTTTTTT
TRBV7-3,NA,NA,TRBJ2-2,CASSLATTGELFF,TGTGCCAGCAGCTTAGCTACCACCGGGGAGCTGTTTTTT
TRBV19,NA,NA,TRBJ1-2,CASSIGLFNYGYTF,TGTGCCAGTAGTATAGGACTTTTTAACTATGGCTACACCTTC
TRBV6-2/TRBV6-3,TRBD2,once,TRBJ2-2,CASSYSRLAGGRNTGELFF,TGTGCCAGCAGTTACTCGCGACTAGCGGGGGGACGGAACACCGGGGAGCTGTTTTTT
TRBV5-1,TRBD1,once,TRBJ2-1,CASSLGTGNYNEQFF,TGCGCCAGCAGCCTAGGGACAGGGAACTACAATGAGCAGTTCTTC
TRBV4-1,TRBD2,NA,TRBJ2-1,CASSQAGRGASEQFF,TGCGCCAGCAGCCAAGCGGGGCGGGGGGCGAGTGAGCAGTTCTTC
TRBV11-1,TRBD1,NA,TRBJ1-1,CASRHGGGGTEAFF,TGTGCCAGCAGACACGGAGGGGGCGGCACTGAAGCTTTCTTT
TRBV9,NA,many,TRBJ2-1,CASSPLRGLVNEQFF,TGTGCCAGCAGCCCTCTCCGAGGGCTAGTGAATGAGCAGTTCTTC
TRBV5-6,NA,NA,TRBJ1-3,CASSHRFNSGNTIYF,TGTGCCAGCAGTCACAGGTTCAACTCTGGAAACACCATATATTTT
TRBV27,NA,once,TRBJ2-1,CASSLSLGAYEQFF,TGTGCCAGCAGTTTATCCCTAGGGGCGTATGAGCAGTTCTTC
TRBV4-2,TRBD1,NA,TRBJ1-4,CASRYGQGALNEKLFF,TGTGCCAGCAGGTATGGACAGGGGGCCTTGAACGAAAAACTGTTTTTT
TRBV11-2,NA,NA,TRBJ2-5,CASSPSGETQYF,TGTGCCAGCAGCCCTTCCGGTGAGACCCAGTACTTC
TRBV5-1,NA,few,TRBJ2-7,CASSPDSYEQYF,TGCGCCAGCAGCCCTGACTCGTACGAGCAGTACTTC
TRBV28,TRBD1,NA,TRBJ2-7,CASSAPGQGPQEQYF,TGTGCCAGCAGCGCTCCGGGACAGGGCCCACAGGAGCAGTACTTC
TRBV18,NA,NA,TRBJ2-3,CASSPGSTGRSTDTQYF,TGTGCCAGCTCACCAGGGTCCACAGGGCGAAGCACAGATACGCAGTATTTT
TRBV7-9,TRBD2,NA,TRBJ2-4,CASSLDVAGVSIQYF,TGTGCCAGCAGCTTAGATGTAGCGGGAGTTAGCATTCAGTACTTC
TRBV4-1,TRBD2,NA,TRBJ2-7,CASSQVRIGTSGGSYEQYF,TGCGCCAGCAGCCAAGTCAGAATTGGGACTAGCGGGGGTTCCTACGAGCAGTACTTC
TRBV30,NA,NA,TRBJ2-1,CAWSVPGSYNEQFF,TGTGCCTGGAGTGTCCCAGGCTCCTACAATGAGCAGTTCTTC